This T cell receptor beta chain was observed in a study of shared clonotypes between healthy human individuals (dated by TCRdb to about 2020). Background for the entire study: The cohort comprised two women and a few men aged 18 to 49 years. For each donor, CD4 naive and CD4 memory were each run on three plates, CD8 naive on two plates, and CD8 memory on one plate. Blood TCR repertoires of about five healthy adults were deeply sequenced to estimate repertoire size and the extent of clonotype sharing between individuals. To increase sequencing depth and limit assay-specific biases, TCR repertoire library preparation and sequencing were carried out by different laboratories using diverse techniques. Each donor's leukapheresis produced roughly between about 0.8 and 8.9 billion PBMCs.

TCR CDR3 regions were amplified from genomic DNA by multiplex PCR using the deep immunoSEQ assay. For each cell subset, the extracted genomic DNA was distributed evenly across all wells of several immunoSEQ 96-well plates, and each plate served as one replicate. For sorted subsets, roughly 200 ng of genomic DNA, equivalent to 25,000 to 35,000 T cell genomes, went into each replicate PCR. Purified libraries were measured with a Qubit 3.0 fluorometer, size-checked on a Bioanalyzer 2100, and measured again with the KAPA Library Quantification kit. Every immunoSEQ 96-well plate was sequenced on a separate single-read 150-cycle Illumina NextSeq 550 flow cell. Per the authors' processing: The immunoSEQ output contained only junctional sequences without quality scores, so filtering could not match that applied to full-length reads. To assign V/J genes and CDR3, sequences were annotated against IMGT germline references using PyIR, a Python wrapper for IgBLAST v1.9. Reads were filtered out if the reads had weak V/J assignments (E-value above 1e-6), no CDR3, stop codons, out-of-frame junctions, or ambiguous translated residues. V3J clonotypes were defined by identical inferred V gene, J gene, and CDR3 amino acid sequence. The percentage overlap between two repertoires was calculated by dividing the number of shared unique clonotypes by the size of the smaller repertoire. Richness of each repertoire was evaluated using RTK rarefaction, the Chao1 estimator, and Recon v2.1 estimates of unobserved clonotypes. Generation probabilities were computed with OLGA for all TCRbeta clonotypes obtained by the gDNA method from a handful of donors. The clones in this table, taken by TCRdb from immuneACCESS, are in-frame only. Not every clone is retained; where verified, under half of the shortfall comes from an unresolved V gene, and the cause of the rest is unknown. V, J and clone size reflect that table, while D and trimming were determined from the DNA. The sample table contains roughly 1,500,000 clones; only one count was recorded for 98% of them. Around 0.47% of the sample comes from the top ten.

According to the germline V gene, CDR1 reads SGHDN and CDR2 reads FVKESK. The CDR3, cysteine through phenylalanine, is 19 amino acids long. Only CDR3 DNA remains: 57 bases, in frame from the first base. V and J are trimmed by 4 bases and 0 bases, and the gene matches miss 14 bases of the junction. Donors were healthy HIV-negative adults with no recently reported acute infections or vaccinations. Every donor was a Caucasian adult living in Nashville, Tennessee, USA. CD4+ T cells were enriched by magnetic negative selection; naive cells were then positively selected on CD45RA, and the negative fraction formed the memory subset. Blood was collected by leukapheresis, and PBMCs were isolated by Ficoll-Histopaque density gradient centrifugation and then cryopreserved in liquid nitrogen vapor phase. Purity and quantity of every magnetically sorted T cell population were checked by analytical flow cytometry. From each sorted fraction, genomic DNA was isolated and quantified by UV absorbance on a Nanodrop 2000c.

Study-level results and caveats: When a few donors were compared, the shared fraction of clonotypes was 5% to 6.5% for naive CD4, less than 4% for naive CD8, 2% to 2.5% for memory CD4, and 0.35% to 0.4% for memory CD8. Even with the large sequencing depth, rarefaction of the sorted-subset datasets indicated that sequencing was incomplete. Only blood was sampled, and tissue TCR repertoires likely differ from those in blood. Pairwise subsampling indicated that sequencing depth was expected to affect the degree of clonotype sharing among donors. Naive subsets generally had larger estimated clonotype richness than memory subsets did. Clonotypes shared by all four sorted-subset donors showed higher generation probabilities than non-shared clonotypes. The genetic and exposure-history diversity represented was limited by the small number of donors.

Turning to this clone: It has no known antigen specificity. Within one base of it there is no much larger clone, and no base qualities were kept.

The sequence joins TRBV14 to TRBJ2-2, and 7 bases in between align with TRBD2. The TCR sequence derives from a man younger than 45 in good health. What was sequenced was naive CD4+ T cells sorted from blood. The meaning of the sample's cell subset or site label: CD45RA+ positively selected. The CDR3 is CASSRRKTSYETNTGELFF. The nucleotide sequence is TGTGCCAGCAGCCGCAGAAAGACTAGCTATGAAACGAACACCGGGGAGCTGTTTTTT.